The clone carrying this T cell receptor (beta chain) has just a few counts. Its antigen is unidentified. The entry originates in a study of early T cells in non-severe SARS-CoV-2 infection. Study in general: Sequencing input comprised bulk RNA from unsorted whole blood; chain pairing was not available.

Individual cDNA molecules were tagged with unique molecular identifiers, the study reported. MiXCR, applied by TCRdb to the 5' RACE reads, yields one record per CDR3 protein. The sample has under 70,000 distinct CDR3 sequences, 9.5% to 13% seen once. Trimming took off 1 base at V and 2 bases at J, with 9 bases between the two ends. The germline gives CDR1 SGHTA, CDR2 FQGNSA. The CDR3 spans 14 residues. Study-wide results and limits: Matches to VDJdb favored anti-spike CD8 responses and missed private and CD4 specificities.

The sample consisted of whole blood. This receptor was obtained from an adult who was a healthcare worker with PCR-confirmed SARS-CoV-2 infection or an uninfected control (not recorded which). The chain recombines TRBV7-2 with TRBJ2-7; D possibly uses TRBD1 or TRBD2 (6 bases each). The CDR3 coding sequence is TGTGCCAGCAGCTTAGGGGGGGCCACCTACGAGCAGTACTTC. Protein sequence: CASSLGGATYEQYF.